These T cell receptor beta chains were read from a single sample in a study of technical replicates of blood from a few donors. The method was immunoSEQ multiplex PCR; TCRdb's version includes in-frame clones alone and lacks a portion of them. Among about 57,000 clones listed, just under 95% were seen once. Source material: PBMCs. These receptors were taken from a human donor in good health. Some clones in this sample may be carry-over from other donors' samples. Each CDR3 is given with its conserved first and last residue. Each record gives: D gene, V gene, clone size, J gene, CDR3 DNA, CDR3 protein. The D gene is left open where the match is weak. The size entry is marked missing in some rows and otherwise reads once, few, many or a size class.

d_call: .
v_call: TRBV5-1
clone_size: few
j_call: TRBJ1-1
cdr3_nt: TGCGCCAGCAGCACCGGACAGTTGAACACTGAAGCTTTCTTT
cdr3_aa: CASSTGQLNTEAFF

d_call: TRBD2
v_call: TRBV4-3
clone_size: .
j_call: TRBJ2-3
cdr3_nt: TGCGCCAGCAGCCGAGAGTACACTAGCGGGAGTCTAAGAGATACGCAGTATTTT
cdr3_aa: CASSREYTSGSLRDTQYF

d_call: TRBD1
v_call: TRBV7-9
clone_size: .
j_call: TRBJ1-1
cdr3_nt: TGTGCCAGCAGCGCCCCAGGGGGCGGGAGAGTCACTGAAGCTTTCTTT
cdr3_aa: CASSAPGGGRVTEAFF

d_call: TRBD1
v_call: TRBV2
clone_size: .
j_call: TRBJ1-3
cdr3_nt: TGTGCCAGCGCGCAAGGGACAGGGGCCTCTGGAAACACCATATATTTT
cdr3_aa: CASAQGTGASGNTIYF

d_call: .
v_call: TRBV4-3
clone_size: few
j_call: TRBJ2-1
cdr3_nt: TGCGCCAGCAGCCAAGACTCCCTAGTTGACAATGAGCAGTTCTTC
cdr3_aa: CASSQDSLVDNEQFF

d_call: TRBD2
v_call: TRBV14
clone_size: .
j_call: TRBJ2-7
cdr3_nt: TGTGCCAGCAGCCGCTACGGGGGGTCCTACGAGCAGTACTTC
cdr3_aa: CASSRYGGSYEQYF

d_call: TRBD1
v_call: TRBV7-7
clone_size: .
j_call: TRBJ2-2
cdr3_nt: TGTGCCAGCAGCTTACAGGGGGCCCTCGGGGAGCTGTTTTTT
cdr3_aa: CASSLQGALGELFF

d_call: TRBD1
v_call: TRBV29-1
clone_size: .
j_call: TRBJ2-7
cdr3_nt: TGCAGCGTTGCCCGGGACAGGGGGCGCGAGCAGTACTTC
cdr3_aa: CSVARDRGREQYF

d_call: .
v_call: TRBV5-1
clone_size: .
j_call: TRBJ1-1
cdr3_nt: TGCGCCAGCAGCTACGATCAGGGGAACACTGAAGCTTTCTTT
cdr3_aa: CASSYDQGNTEAFF

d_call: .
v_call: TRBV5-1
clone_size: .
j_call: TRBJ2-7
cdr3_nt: TGCGCCAGCAGCTTGGAGACCCCGGGGAACGAGCAGTACTTC
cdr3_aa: CASSLETPGNEQYF

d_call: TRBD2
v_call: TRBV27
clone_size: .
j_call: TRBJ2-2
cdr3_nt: TGTGCCACCCTAGCGGGAGGGTACACCGGGGAGCTGTTTTTT
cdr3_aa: CATLAGGYTGELFF

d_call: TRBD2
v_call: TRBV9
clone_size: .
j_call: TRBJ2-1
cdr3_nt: TGTGCCAGCAGCGTAGATGTTGGGACTAGCGGGACCTCCTACAATGAGCAGTTCTTC
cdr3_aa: CASSVDVGTSGTSYNEQFF

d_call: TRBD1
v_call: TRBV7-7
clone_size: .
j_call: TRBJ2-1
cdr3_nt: TGTGCCAGCAGCCCTAAACCGGGACAGAACAATGAGCAGTTCTTC
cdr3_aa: CASSPKPGQNNEQFF

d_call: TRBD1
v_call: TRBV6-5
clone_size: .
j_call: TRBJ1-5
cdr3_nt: TGTGCCAGTGGTGTAGGGGGCTGGGGCAATCAGCCCCAGCATTTT
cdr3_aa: CASGVGGWGNQPQHF

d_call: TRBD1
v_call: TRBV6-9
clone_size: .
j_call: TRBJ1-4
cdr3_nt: TGTGCCAGCAGGATACAGGGGTACGAAAAACTGTTTTTT
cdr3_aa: CASRIQGYEKLFF

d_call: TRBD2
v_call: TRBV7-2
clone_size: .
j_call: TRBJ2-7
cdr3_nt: TGTGCCAGCAGCCAACTAGCGGGGACCTACGAGCAGTACTTC
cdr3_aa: CASSQLAGTYEQYF

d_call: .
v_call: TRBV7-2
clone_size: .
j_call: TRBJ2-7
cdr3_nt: TGTGCCAGCAGCTTGGTTGGCGTGGAGTTTACGCAGCAGTACTTC
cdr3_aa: CASSLVGVEFTQQYF

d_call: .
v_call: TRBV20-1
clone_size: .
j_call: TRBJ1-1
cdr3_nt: TGCAGTGCTAGAGATCGGAGGGCTTTCTTT
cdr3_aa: CSARDRRAFF

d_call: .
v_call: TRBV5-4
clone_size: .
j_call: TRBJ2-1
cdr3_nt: TGTGCCAGCAGCTCCGGACAGAGGTTAAACAATGAGCAGTTCTTC
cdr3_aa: CASSSGQRLNNEQFF

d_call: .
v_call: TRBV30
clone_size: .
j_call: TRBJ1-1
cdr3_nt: TGTGCCTGGAAGAGGCCTCACCTCAGCTACACTGAAGCTTTCTTT
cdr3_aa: CAWKRPHLSYTEAFF

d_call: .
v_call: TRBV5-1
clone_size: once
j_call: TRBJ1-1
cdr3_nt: TGCGCCAGCAGTGCTAGGGGCGACACTGAAGCTTTCTTT
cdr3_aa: CASSARGDTEAFF

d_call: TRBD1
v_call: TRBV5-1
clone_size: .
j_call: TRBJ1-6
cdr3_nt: TGCGCCAGCAGCTTAGGCGGGACAGGGGGCGCCGATTCACCCCTCCACTTT
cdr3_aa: CASSLGGTGGADSPLHF

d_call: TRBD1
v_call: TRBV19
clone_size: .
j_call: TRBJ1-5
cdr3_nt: TGTGCCAGCCAGGGGGTCGGAGGGCTTAGCAATCAGCCCCAGCATTTT
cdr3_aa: CASQGVGGLSNQPQHF

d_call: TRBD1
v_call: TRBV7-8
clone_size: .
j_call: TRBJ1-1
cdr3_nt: TGTGCCAGCAGCTACGGACAGGTAATGAACACTGAAGCTTTCTTT
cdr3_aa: CASSYGQVMNTEAFF

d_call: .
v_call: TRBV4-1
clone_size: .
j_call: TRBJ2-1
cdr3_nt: TGCGCCAGCAGCCTGCTAGCCATCAGCTCCTACAATGAGCAGTTCTTC
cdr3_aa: CASSLLAISSYNEQFF

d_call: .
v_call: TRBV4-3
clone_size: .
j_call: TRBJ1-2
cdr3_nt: TGCGCCAGCAGCCAAGATCAGTCAGAATACTATGGCTACACCTTC
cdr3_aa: CASSQDQSEYYGYTF

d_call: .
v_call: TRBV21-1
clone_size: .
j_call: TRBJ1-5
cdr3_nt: TGTGCCAGCAGCACCCTGGGACAGGGTCGACAGCCCCAGCATTTT
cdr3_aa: CASSTLGQGRQPQHF

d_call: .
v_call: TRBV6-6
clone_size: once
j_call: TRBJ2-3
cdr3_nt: TGTGCCAGCACGGGGGGCTCCACAGATACGCAGTATTTT
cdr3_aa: CASTGGSTDTQYF

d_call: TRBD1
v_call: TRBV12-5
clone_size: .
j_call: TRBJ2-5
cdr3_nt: TGTGCTAGTGGTTTGGCCGGGACAGGGGGGGCGAAGACCCAGTACTTC
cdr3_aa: CASGLAGTGGAKTQYF

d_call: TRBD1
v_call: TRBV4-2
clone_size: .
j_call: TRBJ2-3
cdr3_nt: TGTGCCAGCAGCCAAGGAACAGGGGCCACAGATACGCAGTATTTT
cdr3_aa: CASSQGTGATDTQYF